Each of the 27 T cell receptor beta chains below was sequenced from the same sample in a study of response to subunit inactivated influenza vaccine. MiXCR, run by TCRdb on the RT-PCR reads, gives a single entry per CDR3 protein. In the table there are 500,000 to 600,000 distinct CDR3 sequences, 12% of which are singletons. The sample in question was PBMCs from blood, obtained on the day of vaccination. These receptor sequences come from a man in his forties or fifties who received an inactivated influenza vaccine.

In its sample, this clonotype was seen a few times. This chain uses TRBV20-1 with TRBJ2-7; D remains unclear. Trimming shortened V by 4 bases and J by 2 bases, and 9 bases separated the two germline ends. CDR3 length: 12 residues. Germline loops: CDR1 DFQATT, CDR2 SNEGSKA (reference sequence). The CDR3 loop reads CSAIGGTYEQYF. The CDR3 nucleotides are TGCAGTGCTATTGGCGGAACCTACGAGCAGTACTTC.

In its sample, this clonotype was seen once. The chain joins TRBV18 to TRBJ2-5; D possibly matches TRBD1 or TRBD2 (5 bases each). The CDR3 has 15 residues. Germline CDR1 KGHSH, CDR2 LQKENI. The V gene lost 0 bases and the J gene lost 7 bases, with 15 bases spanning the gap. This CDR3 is CASSPPVGTRGTQYF. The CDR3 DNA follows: TGTGCCAGCTCACCACCTGTGGGGACCCGTGGGACCCAGTACTTC.

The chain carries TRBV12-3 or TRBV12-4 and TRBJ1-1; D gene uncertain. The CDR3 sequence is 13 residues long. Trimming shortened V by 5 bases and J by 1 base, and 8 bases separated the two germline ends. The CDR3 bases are TGTGCCAGCAGTCCGGAGTGGAACACTGAAGCTTTCTTT. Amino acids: CASSPEWNTEAFF.

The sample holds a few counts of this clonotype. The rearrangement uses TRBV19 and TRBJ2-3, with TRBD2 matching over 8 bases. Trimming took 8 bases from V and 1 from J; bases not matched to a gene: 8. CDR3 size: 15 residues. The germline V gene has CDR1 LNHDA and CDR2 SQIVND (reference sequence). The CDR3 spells CASSPRLARTDTQYF. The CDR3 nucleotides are TGTGCCAGTTCTCCTCGACTAGCGCGCACAGATACGCAGTATTTT.

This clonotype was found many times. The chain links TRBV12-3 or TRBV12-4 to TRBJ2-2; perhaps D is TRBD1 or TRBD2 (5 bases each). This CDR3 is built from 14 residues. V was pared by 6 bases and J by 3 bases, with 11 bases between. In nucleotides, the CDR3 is TGTGCCAGCAGCGCCCAGGGACACACCGGGGAGCTGTTTTTT. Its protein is CASSAQGHTGELFF.

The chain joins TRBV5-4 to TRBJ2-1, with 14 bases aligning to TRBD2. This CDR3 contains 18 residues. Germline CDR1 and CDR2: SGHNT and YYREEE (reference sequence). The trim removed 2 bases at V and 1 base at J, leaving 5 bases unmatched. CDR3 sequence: CASSLRLAGGYSYNEQFF. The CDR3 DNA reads TGTGCCAGCAGCTTACGACTAGCGGGGGGGTATTCCTACAATGAGCAGTTCTTC.

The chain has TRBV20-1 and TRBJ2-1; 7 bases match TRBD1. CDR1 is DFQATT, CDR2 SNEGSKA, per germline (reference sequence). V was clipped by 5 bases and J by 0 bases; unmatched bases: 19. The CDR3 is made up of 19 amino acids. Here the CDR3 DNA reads TGCAGTGCTGATGGGGCCACAGGGGCCCAAACCCTCTCCTACAATGAGCAGTTCTTC. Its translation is CSADGATGAQTLSYNEQFF.

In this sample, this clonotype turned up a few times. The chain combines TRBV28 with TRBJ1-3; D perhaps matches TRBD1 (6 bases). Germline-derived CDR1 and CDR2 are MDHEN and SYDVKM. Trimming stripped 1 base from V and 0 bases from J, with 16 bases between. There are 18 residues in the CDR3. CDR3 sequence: CASSLYGQQGISGNTIYF. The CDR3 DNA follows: TGTGCCAGCAGTTTATATGGACAACAGGGCATCTCTGGAAACACCATATATTTT.

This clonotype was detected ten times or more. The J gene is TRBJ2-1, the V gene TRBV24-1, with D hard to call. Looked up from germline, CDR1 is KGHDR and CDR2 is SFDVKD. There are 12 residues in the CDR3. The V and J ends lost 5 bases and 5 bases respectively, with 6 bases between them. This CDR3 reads CATSGGNNEQFF. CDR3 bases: TGTGCCACCAGTGGAGGAAACAATGAGCAGTTCTTC.

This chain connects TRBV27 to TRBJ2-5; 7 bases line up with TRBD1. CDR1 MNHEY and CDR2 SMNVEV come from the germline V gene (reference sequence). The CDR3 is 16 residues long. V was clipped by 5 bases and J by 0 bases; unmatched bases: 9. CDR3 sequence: CASSVTGKRYQETQYF. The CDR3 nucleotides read TGTGCCAGCAGTGTGACAGGGAAAAGGTACCAAGAGACCCAGTACTTC.

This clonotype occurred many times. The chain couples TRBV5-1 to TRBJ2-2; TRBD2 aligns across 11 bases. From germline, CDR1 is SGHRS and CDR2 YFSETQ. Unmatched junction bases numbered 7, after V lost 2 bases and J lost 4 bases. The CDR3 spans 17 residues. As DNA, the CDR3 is TGCGCCAGCAGCTTAAGGGGACTAGCGGTATTCACCGGGGAGCTGTTTTTT. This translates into CASSLRGLAVFTGELFF.

As DNA, the CDR3 is TGCGCCAGCAGCTTAGGACAGGGGGTCGATGAGCAGTTCTTC. Translation gives CASSLGQGVDEQFF. The rearrangement uses TRBV5-1 and TRBJ2-1; 10 positions match TRBD1. CDR1 and CDR2 from the germline V gene are SGHRS and YFSETQ. CDR3 size: 14 residues. After removal of 2 bases from V and 8 bases from J, the junction contained 4 bases not matched to a gene.

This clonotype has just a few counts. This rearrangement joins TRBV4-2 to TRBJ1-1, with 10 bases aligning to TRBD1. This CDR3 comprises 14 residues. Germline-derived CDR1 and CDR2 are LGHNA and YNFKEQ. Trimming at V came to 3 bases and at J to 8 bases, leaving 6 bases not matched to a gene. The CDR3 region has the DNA TGTGCCAGCAGCCACGGACAGGGGGATATAGAAGCTTTCTTT. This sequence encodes CASSHGQGDIEAFF.

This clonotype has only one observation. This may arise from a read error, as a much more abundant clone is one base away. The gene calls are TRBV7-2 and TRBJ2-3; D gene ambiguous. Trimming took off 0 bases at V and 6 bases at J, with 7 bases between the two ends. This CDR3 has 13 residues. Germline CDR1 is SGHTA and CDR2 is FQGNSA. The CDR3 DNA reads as TGTGCCAGCAGCTTAGCGGCTTGGGATACGCAGTATTTT. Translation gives CASSLAAWDTQYF.

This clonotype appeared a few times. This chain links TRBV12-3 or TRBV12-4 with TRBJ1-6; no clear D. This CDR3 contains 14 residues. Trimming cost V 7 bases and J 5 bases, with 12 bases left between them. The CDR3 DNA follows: TGTGCCAGCAACCGAGACGGAGATAATTCACCCCTCCACTTT. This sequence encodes CASNRDGDNSPLHF.

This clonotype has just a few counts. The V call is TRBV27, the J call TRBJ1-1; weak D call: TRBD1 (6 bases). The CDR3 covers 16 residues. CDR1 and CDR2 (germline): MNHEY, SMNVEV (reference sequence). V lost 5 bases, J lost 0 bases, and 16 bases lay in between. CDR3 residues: CASSTRTVVMNTEAFF. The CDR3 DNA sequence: TGTGCCAGCAGTACCCGGACAGTAGTTATGAACACTGAAGCTTTCTTT.

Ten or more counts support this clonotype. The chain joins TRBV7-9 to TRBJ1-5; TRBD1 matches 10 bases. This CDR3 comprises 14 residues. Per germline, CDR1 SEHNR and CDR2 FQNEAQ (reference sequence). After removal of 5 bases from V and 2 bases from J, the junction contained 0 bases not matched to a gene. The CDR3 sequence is CASSGQGGNQPQHF. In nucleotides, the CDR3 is TGTGCCAGCAGCGGACAGGGGGGCAATCAGCCCCAGCATTTT.

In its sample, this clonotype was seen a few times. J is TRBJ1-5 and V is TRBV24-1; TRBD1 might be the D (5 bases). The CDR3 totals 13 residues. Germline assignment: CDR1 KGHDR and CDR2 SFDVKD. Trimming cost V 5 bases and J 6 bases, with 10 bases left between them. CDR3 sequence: CATSGQGTQPQHF. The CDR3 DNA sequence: TGTGCCACCAGTGGTCAGGGAACTCAGCCCCAGCATTTT.

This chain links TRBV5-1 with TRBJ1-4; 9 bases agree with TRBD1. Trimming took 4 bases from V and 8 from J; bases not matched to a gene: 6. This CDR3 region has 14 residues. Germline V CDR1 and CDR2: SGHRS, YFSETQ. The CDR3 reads CASSLDRGDEKLFF. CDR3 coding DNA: TGCGCCAGCAGCCTGGACAGGGGAGACGAAAAACTGTTTTTT.

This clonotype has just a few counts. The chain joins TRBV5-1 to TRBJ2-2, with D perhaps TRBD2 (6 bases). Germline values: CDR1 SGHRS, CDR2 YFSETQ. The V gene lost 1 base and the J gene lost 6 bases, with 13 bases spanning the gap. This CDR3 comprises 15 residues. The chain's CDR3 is CASSLLIGSAGELFF. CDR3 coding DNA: TGCGCCAGCAGCTTGTTAATCGGGAGCGCCGGGGAGCTGTTTTTT.

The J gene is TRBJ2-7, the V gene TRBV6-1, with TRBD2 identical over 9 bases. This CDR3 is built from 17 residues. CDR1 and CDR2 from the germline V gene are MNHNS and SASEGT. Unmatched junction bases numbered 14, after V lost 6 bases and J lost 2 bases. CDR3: CASSFLTVAGDPYEQYF. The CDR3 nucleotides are TGTGCCAGCAGCTTCCTAACGGTAGCGGGAGATCCCTACGAGCAGTACTTC.

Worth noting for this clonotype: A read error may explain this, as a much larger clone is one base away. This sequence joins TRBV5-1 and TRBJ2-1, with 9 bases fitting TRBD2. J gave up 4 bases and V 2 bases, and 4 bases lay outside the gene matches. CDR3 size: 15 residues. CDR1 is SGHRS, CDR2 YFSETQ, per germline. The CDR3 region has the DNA TGCGCCAGCAGCTTCCCTAGCGGGGAATACAATGAGCAGTTCTTC. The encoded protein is CASSFPSGEYNEQFF.

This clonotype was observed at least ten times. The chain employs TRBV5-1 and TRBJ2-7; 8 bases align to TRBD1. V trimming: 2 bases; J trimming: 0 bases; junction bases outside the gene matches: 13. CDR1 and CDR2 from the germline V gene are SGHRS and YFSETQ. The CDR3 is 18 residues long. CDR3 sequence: CASSLNHPRQGSSYEQYF. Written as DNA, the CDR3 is TGCGCCAGCAGCTTAAATCACCCTAGACAGGGGAGCTCCTACGAGCAGTACTTC.

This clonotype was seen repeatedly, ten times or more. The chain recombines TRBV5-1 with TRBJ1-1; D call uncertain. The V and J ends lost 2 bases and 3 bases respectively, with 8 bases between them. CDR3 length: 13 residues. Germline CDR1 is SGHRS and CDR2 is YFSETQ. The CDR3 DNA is TGCGCCAGCAGCTTAAGGCCAGACACTGAAGCTTTCTTT. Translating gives CASSLRPDTEAFF.

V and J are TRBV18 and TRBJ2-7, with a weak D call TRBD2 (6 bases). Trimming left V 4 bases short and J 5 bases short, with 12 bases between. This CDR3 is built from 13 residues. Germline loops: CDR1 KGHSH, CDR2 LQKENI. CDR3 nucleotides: TGTGCCAGCTCACGCCGGGACTCGGACGAGCAGTACTTC. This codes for CASSRRDSDEQYF.

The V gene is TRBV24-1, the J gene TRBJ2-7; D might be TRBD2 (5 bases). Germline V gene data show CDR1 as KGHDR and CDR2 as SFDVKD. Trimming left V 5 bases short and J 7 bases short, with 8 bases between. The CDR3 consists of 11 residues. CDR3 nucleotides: TGTGCCACCAGTGCGGGCGGGGAGCAGTACTTC. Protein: CATSAGGEQYF.

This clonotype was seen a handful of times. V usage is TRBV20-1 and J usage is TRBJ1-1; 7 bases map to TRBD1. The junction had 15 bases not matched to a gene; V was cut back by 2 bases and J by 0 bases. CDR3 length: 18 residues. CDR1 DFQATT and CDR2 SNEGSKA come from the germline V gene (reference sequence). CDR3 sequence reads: CSARIPKTGIFMNTEAFF. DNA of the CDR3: TGCAGTGCTAGAATACCCAAGACAGGGATCTTCATGAACACTGAAGCTTTCTTT.